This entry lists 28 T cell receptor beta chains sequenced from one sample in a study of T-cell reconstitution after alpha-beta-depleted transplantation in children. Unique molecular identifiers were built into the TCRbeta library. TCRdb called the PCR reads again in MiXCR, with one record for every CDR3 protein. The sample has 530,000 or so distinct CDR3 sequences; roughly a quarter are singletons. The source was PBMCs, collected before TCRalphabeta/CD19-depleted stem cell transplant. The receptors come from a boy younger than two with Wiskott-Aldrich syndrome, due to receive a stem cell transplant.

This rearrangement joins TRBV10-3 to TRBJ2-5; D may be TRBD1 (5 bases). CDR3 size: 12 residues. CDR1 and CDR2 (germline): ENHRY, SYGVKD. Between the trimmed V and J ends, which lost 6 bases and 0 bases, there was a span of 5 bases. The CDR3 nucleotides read TGTGCCATCAGGGACAACCAAGAGACCCAGTACTTC. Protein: CAIRDNQETQYF.

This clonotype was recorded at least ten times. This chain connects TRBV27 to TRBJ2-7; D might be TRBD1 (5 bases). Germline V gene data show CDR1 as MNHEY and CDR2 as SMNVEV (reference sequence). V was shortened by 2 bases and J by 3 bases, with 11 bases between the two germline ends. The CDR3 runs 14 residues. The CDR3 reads CASSLQGGNYEQYF. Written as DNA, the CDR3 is TGTGCCAGCAGTTTACAGGGTGGGAACTACGAGCAGTACTTC.

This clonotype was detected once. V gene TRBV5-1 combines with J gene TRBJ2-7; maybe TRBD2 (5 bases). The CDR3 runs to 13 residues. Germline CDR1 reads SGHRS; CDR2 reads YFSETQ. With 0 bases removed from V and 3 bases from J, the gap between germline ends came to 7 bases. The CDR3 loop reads CASSLEADYEQYF. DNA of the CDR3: TGCGCCAGCAGCTTGGAAGCGGACTACGAGCAGTACTTC.

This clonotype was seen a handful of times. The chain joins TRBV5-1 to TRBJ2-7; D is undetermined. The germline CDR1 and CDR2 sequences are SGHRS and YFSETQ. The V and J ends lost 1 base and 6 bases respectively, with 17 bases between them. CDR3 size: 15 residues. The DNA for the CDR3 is TGCGCCAGCAGCTTGTTGGCAGATCCCTTGAGCGAGCAGTACTTC. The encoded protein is CASSLLADPLSEQYF.

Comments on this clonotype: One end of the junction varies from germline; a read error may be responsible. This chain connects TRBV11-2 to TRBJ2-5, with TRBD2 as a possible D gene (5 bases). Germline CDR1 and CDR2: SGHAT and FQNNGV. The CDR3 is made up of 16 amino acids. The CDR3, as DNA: TGTGACAGCAGCTTAAAGCTCAAGTGGGGAGAAGAGACCCAGTACTTC. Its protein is CDSSLKLKWGEETQYF.

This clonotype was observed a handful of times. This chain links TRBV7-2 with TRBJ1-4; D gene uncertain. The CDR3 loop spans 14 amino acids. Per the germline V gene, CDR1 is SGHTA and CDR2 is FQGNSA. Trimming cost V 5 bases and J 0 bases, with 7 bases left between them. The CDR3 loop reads CASSTAATNEKLFF. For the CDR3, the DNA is TGTGCCAGCAGCACAGCCGCAACTAATGAAAAACTGTTTTTT.

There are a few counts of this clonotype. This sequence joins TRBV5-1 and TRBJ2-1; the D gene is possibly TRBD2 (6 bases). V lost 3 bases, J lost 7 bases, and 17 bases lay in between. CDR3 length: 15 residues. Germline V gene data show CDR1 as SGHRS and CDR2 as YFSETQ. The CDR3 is CASSWGLGALNEQFF. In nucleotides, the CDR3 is TGCGCCAGCAGCTGGGGACTCGGGGCCTTAAATGAGCAGTTCTTC.

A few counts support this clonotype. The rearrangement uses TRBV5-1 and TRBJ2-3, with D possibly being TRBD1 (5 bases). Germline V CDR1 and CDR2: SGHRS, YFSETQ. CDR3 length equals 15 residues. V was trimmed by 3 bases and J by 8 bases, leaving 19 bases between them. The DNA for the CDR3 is TGCGCCAGCAGCTCTGTCATGTTGGCAGGGCTTACGCAGTATTTT. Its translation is CASSSVMLAGLTQYF.

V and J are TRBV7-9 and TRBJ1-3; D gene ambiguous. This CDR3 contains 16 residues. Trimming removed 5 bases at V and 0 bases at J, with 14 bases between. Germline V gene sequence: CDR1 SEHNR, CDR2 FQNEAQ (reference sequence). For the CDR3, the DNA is TGTGCCAGCAGCCTTTTCAGATCTCTCTCTGGAAACACCATATATTTT. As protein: CASSLFRSLSGNTIYF. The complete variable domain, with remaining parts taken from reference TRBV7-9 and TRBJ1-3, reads DTGVSQNPRHKITKRGQNVTFRCDPISEHNRLYWYRQTLGQGPEFLTYFQNEAQLEKSRLLSDRFSAERPKGSFSTLEIQRTEQGDSAMYLCASSLFRSLSGNTIYFGEGSWLTVV.

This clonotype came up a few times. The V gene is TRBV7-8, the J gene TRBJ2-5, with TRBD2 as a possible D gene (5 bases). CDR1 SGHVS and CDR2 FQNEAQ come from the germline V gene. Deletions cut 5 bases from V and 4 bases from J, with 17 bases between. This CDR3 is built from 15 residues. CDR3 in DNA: TGTGCCAGCAGCCGCAAGGGTGTAGGGAGAGAGACCCAGTACTTC. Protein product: CASSRKGVGRETQYF. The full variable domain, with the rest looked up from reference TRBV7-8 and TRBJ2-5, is GAGVSQSPRYKVAKRGQDVALRCDPISGHVSLFWYQQALGQGPEFLTYFQNEAQLDKSGLPSDRFFAERPEGSVSTLKIQRTQQEDSAVYLCASSRKGVGRETQYFGPGTRLLVL.

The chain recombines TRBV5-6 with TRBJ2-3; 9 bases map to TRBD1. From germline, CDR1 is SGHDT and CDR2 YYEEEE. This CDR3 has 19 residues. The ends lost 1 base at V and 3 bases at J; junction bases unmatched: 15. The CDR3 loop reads CASSLRVTGTGLGTDTQYF. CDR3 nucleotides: TGTGCCAGCAGCTTGCGGGTTACCGGGACAGGGTTGGGAACAGATACGCAGTATTTT.

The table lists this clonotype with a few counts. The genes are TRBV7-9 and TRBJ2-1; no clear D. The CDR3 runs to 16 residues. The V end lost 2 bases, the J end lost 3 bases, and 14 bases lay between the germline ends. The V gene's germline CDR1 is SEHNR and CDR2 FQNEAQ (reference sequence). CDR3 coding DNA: TGTGCCAGCAGCTTAATTGATTGGCGCATCTACAATGAGCAGTTCTTC. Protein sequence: CASSLIDWRIYNEQFF.

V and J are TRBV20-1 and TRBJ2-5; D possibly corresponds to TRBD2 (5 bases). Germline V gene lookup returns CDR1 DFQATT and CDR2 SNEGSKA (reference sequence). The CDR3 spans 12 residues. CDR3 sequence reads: CSVGEWGETQYF. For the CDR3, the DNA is TGCAGCGTCGGGGAGTGGGGTGAGACCCAGTACTTC.

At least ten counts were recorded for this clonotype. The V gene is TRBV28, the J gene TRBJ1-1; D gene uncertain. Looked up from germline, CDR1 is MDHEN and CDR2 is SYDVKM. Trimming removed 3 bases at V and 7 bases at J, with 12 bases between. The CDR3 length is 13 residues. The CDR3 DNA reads TGTGCCAGCAGTTTCCGTGGGGAGGGTGAAGCTTTCTTT. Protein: CASSFRGEGEAFF.

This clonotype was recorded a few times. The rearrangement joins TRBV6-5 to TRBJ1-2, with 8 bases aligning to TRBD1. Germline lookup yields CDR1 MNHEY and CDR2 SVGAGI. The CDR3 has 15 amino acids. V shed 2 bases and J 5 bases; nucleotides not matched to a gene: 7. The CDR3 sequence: CASSYRQGFGYGYTF. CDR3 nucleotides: TGTGCCAGCAGTTACAGACAGGGGTTTGGATATGGCTACACCTTC.

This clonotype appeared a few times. CDR3 in DNA: TGTGCCAGCAGTGAATTGGGACTCCCCGACACCGGGGAGCTGTTTTTT. Encoded protein: CASSELGLPDTGELFF. The chain combines TRBV25-1 with TRBJ2-2; a possible D gene is TRBD2 (6 bases). The CDR3 contains 16 residues. Germline CDR1 reads MGHDK; CDR2 reads SYGVNS. The germline V and J ends were trimmed by 1 base and 3 bases, with 12 bases remaining between them.

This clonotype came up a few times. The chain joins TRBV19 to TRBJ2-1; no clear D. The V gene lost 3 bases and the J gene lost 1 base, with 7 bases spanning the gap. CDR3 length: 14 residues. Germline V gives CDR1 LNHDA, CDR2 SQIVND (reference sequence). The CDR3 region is CASSMAASYNEQFF. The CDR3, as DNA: TGTGCCAGTAGTATGGCGGCGTCCTACAATGAGCAGTTCTTC.

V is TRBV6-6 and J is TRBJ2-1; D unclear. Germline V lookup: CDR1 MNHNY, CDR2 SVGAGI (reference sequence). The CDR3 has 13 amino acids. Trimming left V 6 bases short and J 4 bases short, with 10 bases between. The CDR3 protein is CASSPEIYNEQFF. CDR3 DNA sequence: TGTGCCAGCAGCCCCGAAATTTACAATGAGCAGTTCTTC.

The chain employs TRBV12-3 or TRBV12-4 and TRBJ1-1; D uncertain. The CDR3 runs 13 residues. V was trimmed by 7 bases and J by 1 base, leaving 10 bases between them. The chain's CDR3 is CASNRGRNTEAFF. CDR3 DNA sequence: TGTGCCAGCAACCGGGGTAGGAACACTGAAGCTTTCTTT.

CDR3 region: CASSTGGKLFF. The CDR3 DNA reads TGTGCCAGCTCTACTGGGGGAAAACTGTTTTTT. This chain connects TRBV12-3 or TRBV12-4 to TRBJ1-4; tentatively, D is TRBD1 (5 bases). The V end was cut by 8 bases, the J end by 10 bases, with 11 bases between. This CDR3 is built from 11 residues.

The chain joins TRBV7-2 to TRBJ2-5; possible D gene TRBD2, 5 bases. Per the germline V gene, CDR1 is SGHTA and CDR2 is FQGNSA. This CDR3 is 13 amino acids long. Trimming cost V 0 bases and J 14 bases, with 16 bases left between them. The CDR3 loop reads CASSLAVTTREYF. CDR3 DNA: TGTGCCAGCAGCTTAGCGGTCACAACACGGGAATACTTC. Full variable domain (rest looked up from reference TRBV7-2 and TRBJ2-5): GAGVSQSPSNKVTEKGKDVELRCDPISGHTALYWYRQSLGQGLEFLIYFQGNSAPDKSGLPSDRFSAERTGGSVSTLTIQRTQQEDSAVYLCASSLAVTTREYFGPGTRLLVL.

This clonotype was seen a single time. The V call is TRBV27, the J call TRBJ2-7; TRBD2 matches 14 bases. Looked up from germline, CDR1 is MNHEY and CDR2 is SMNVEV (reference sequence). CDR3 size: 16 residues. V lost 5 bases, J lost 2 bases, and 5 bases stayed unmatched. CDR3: CASSAGTSGSPYEQYF. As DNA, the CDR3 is TGTGCCAGCAGTGCCGGGACTAGCGGGAGCCCCTACGAGCAGTACTTC.

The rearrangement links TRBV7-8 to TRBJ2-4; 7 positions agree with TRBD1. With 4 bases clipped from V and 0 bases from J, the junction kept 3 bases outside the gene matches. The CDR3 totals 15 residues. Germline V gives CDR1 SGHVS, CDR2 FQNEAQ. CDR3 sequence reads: CASSSTGLAKNIQYF. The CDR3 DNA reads TGTGCCAGCAGCTCGACAGGGCTAGCCAAAAACATTCAGTACTTC.

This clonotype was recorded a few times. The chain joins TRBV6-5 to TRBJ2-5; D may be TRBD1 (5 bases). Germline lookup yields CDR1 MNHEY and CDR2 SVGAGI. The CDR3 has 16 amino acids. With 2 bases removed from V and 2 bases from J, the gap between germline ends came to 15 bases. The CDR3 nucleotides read TGTGCCAGCAGTTACGGGGCTTTTAGCCTACAAGAGACCCAGTACTTC. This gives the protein CASSYGAFSLQETQYF.

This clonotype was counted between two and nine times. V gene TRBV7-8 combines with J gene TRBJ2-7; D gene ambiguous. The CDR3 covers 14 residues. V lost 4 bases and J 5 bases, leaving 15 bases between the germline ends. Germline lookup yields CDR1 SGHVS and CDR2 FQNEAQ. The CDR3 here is CASSSSPALDEQYF. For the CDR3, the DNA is TGTGCCAGCAGCTCCAGCCCGGCGCTAGACGAGCAGTACTTC.

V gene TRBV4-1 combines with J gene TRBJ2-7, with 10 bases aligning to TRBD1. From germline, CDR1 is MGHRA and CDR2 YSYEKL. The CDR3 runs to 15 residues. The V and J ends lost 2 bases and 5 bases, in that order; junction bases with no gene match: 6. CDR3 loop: CASSQPRDRGHEQYF. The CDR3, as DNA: TGCGCCAGCAGCCAACCCCGGGACAGGGGCCACGAGCAGTACTTC.

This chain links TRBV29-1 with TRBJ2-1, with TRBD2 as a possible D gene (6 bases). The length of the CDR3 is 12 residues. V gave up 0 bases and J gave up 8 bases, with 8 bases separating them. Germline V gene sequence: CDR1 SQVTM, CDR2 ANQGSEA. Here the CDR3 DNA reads TGCAGCGTTGAAGAAGGAGGGCATGAGCAGTTCTTC. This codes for CSVEEGGHEQFF.

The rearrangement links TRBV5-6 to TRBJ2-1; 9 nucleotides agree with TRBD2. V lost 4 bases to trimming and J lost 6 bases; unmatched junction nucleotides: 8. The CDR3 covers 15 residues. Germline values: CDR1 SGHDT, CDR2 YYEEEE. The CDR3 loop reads CASSQGGRAINEQFF. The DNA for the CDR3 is TGTGCCAGCAGCCAGGGCGGGAGGGCCATCAATGAGCAGTTCTTC.